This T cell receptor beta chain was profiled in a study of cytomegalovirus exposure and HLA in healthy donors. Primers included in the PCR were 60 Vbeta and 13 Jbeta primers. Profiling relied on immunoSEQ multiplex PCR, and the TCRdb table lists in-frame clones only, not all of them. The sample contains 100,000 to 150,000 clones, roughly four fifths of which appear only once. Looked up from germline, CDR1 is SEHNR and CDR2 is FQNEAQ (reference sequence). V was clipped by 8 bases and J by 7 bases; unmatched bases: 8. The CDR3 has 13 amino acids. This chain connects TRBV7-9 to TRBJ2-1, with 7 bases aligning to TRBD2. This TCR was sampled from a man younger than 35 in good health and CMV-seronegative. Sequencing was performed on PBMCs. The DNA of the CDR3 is TGTGCCAGCTTGGGGTACGGGGGGAATGAGCAGTTCTTC. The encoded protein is CASLGYGGNEQFF.